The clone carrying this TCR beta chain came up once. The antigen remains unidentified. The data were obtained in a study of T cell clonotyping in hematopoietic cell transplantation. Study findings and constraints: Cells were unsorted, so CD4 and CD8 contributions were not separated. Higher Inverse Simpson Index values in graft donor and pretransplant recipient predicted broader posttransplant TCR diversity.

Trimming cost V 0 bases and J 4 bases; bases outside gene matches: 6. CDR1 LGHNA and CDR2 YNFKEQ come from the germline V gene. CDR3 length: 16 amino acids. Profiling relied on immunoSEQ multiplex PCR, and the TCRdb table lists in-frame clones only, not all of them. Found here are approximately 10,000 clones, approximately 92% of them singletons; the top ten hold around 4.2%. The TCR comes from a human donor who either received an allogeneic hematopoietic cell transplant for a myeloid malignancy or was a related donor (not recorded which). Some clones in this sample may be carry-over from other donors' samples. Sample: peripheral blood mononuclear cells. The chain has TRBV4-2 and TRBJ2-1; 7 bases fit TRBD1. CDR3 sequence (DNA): TGTGCCAGCAGCCAAGATGTAGGGGGCCCATACAATGAGCAGTTCTTC. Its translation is CASSQDVGGPYNEQFF.